The source of this TCR beta chain is a study of OX40 agonist ivuxolimab in advanced cancers. Assay: immunoSEQ multiplex PCR; the TCRdb copy retains only in-frame clones and omits some. Seen here are about 90,000 clones, more than 80% observed once, and the top ten hold 6.5% to 8.5%. The V gene lost 5 bases and the J gene lost 7 bases, with 17 bases spanning the gap. CDR1 SGHNT and CDR2 YENEEA come from the germline V gene. The CDR3 extends over 14 amino acids. Sequenced material: CD4+ or CD8+ T cells sorted from blood, taken in a trial of the OX40 agonist ivuxolimab. V usage is TRBV11-3 and J usage is TRBJ1-1; D may be TRBD1 (6 bases). The source is an adult with an advanced solid tumor such as melanoma, head and neck, liver or kidney cancer. Here the CDR3 DNA reads TGTGCCAGCAGCCCGGCCTTTAGGGGGAGTGAAGCTTTCTTT. Translated, it gives CASSPAFRGSEAFF.